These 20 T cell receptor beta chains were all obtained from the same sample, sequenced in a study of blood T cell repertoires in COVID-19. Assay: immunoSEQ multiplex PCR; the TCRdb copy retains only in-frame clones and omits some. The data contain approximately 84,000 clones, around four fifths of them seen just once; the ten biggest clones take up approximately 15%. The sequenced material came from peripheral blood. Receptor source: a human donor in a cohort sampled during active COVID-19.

CDR3 loop: CASLGQGDRYTF. CDR3 coding DNA: TGTGCCAGCTTGGGACAGGGCGATCGCTACACCTTC. The chain carries TRBV28 and TRBJ1-2, with TRBD1 matching 9 bases. CDR3 size: 12 residues. V trimming: 8 bases; J trimming: 9 bases; junction bases outside the gene matches: 7. CDR1 MDHEN and CDR2 SYDVKM come from the germline V gene.

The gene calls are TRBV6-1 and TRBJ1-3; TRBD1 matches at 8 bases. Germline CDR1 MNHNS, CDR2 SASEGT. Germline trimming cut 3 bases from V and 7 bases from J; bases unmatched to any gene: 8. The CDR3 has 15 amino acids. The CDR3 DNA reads TGTGCCAGCAGTGATCAGGGGGCGATCCGGAACACCATATATTTT. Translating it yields CASSDQGAIRNTIYF.

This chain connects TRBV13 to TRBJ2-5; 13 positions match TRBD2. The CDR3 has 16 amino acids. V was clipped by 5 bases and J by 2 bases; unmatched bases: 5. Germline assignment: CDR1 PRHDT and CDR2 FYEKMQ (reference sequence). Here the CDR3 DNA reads TGTGCCAGCAGCCCCCGACTAGCGGGGGGACAAGAGACCCAGTACTTC. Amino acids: CASSPRLAGGQETQYF.

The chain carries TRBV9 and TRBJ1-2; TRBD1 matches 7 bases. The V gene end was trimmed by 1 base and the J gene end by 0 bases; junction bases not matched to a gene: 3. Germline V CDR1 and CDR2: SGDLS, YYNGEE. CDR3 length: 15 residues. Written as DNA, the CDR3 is TGTGCCAGCAGCGTACAGGGGGACTCTAACTATGGCTACACCTTC. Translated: CASSVQGDSNYGYTF.

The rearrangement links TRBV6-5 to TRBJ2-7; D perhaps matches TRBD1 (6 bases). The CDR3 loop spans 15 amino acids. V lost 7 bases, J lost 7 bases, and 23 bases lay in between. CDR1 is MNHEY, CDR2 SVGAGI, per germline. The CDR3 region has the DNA TGTGCCAGCATTCGCGAACAGGGTCTTTCGGGGGAGCAGTACTTC. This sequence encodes CASIREQGLSGEQYF.

The CDR3 sequence is CASSLGRASTDTQYF. The CDR3 nucleotides are TGTGCCAGCAGTTTAGGTCGCGCCAGCACAGATACGCAGTATTTT. This chain joins TRBV27 and TRBJ2-3; D gene unclear. Deletions cut 2 bases from V and 0 bases from J, with 9 bases between. Germline V gene lookup returns CDR1 MNHEY and CDR2 SMNVEV (reference sequence). CDR3 size: 15 residues.

The CDR3 DNA sequence: TGTGCCAGCAGCTTCTCTTTGGCCGCCATGAACACTGAAGCTTTCTTT. Translation: CASSFSLAAMNTEAFF. The chain uses TRBV7-6 and TRBJ1-1; D uncertain. Germline lookup yields CDR1 SGHVS and CDR2 FNYEAQ. This CDR3 has 16 amino acids. V was clipped by 3 bases and J by 0 bases, with 14 bases between them.

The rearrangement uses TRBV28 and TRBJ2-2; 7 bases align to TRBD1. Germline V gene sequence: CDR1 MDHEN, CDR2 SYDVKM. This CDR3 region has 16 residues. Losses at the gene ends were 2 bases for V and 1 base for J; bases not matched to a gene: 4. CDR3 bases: TGTGCCAGCAGTTTAGCGCGGACAGGGAACACCGGGGAGCTGTTTTTT. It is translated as CASSLARTGNTGELFF.

CDR3 loop: CASSQEWRLEAFF. Written as DNA, the CDR3 is TGTGCCAGCAGCCAGGAGTGGAGACTAGAAGCTTTCTTT. J is TRBJ1-1 and V is TRBV14; D is undetermined. Germline CDR1 reads SGHDN; CDR2 reads FVKESK. Trimming took 3 bases from V and 8 from J, leaving 13 bases between them. CDR3 size: 13 residues. Looking up the rest from reference TRBV14 and TRBJ1-1 gives the full variable domain: EAGVTQFPSHSVIEKGQTVTLRCDPISGHDNLYWYRRVMGKEIKFLLHFVKESKQDESGMPNNRFLAERTGGTYSTLKVQPAELEDSGVYFCASSQEWRLEAFFGQGTRLTVV.

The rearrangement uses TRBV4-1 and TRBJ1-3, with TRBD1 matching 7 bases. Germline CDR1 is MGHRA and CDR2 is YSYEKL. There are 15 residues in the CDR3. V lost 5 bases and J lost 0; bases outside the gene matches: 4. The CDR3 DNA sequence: TGCGCCAGCAGCTTCAGGGGGTCCTCTGGAAACACCATATATTTT. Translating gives CASSFRGSSGNTIYF.

This CDR3 reads CASSWGPDQPQHF. In DNA form, the CDR3 reads TGTGCCAGCAGCTGGGGGCCCGATCAGCCCCAGCATTTT. The V call is TRBV11-2, the J call TRBJ1-5; perhaps TRBD1 as D (6 bases). Germline-derived CDR1 and CDR2 are SGHAT and FQNNGV. The CDR3 has 13 amino acids. Trimming removed 4 bases from V and 5 bases from J, with 9 bases in between.

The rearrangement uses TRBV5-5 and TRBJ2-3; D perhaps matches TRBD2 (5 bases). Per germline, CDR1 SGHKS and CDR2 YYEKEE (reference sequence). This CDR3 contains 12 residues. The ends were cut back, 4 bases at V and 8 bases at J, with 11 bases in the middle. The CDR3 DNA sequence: TGTGCCAGCAGCACGCGGGCGGCTACGCAGTATTTT. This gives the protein CASSTRAATQYF.

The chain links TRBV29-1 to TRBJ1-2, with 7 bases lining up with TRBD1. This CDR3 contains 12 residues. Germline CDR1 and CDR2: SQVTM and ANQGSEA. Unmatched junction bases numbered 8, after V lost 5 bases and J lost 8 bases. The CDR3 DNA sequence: TGCAGCGTTCTCCAGGACAGGTCAGGCTACACCTTC. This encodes CSVLQDRSGYTF.

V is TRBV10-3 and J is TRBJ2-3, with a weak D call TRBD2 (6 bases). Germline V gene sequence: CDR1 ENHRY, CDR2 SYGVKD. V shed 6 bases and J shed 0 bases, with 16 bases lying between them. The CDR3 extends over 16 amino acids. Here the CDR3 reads CAISQGLRTSTDTQYF. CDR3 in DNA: TGTGCCATCAGCCAGGGACTTCGTACGAGCACAGATACGCAGTATTTT.

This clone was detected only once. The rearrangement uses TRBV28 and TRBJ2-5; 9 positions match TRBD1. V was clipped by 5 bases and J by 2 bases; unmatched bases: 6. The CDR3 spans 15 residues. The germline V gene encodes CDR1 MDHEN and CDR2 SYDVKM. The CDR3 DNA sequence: TGTGCCAGCAGTCGACGAGGACAGGGGCAAGAGACCCAGTACTTC. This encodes CASSRRGQGQETQYF.

CDR3 sequence: CASSEAGGRTSNEQFF. DNA of the CDR3: TGCGCCAGCAGTGAGGCTGGAGGGCGAACCAGCAATGAGCAGTTCTTC. The V and J genes are TRBV10-1 and TRBJ2-1; tentative D call: TRBD2 (6 bases). This CDR3 region has 16 residues. Germline CDR1 WNHNN, CDR2 SYGVQD (reference sequence). With 2 bases removed from V and 6 bases from J, the gap between germline ends came to 17 bases.

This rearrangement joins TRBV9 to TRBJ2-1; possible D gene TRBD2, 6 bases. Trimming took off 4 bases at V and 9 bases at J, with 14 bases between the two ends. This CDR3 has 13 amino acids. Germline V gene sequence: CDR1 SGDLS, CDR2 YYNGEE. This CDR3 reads CASSPRLEGEQFF. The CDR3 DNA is TGTGCCAGCAGCCCTCGACTAGAAGGTGAGCAGTTCTTC.

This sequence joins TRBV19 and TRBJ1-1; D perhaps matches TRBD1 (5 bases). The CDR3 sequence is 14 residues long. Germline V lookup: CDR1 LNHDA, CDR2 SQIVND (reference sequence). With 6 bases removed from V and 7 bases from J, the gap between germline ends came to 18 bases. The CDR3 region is CASSPYEGRGEAFF. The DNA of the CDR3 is TGTGCCAGTAGCCCTTACGAGGGGAGGGGTGAAGCTTTCTTT.

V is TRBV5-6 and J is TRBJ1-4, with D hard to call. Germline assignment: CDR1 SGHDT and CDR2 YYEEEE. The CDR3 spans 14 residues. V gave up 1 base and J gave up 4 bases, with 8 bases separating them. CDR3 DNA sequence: TGTGCCAGCAGCTTGCGAGGAATTAATGAAAAACTGTTTTTT. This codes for CASSLRGINEKLFF. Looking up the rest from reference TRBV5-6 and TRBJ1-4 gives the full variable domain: DAGVTQSPTHLIKTRGQQVTLRCSPKSGHDTVSWYQQALGQGPQFIFQYYEEEERQRGNFPDRFSGHQFPNYSSELNVNALLLGDSALYLCASSLRGINEKLFFGSGTQLSVL.

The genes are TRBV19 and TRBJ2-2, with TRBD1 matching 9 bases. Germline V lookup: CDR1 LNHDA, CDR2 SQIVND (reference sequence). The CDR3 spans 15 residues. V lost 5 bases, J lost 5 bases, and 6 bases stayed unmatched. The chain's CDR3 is CASSSDRGWTGELFF. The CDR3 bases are TGTGCCAGTAGTTCTGACAGGGGGTGGACCGGGGAGCTGTTTTTT.